This TCR beta chain was obtained from a study of blood T cell repertoires in COVID-19. Study in general: The cDNA or gDNA used as material had been derived from T cells, B-cell-depleted T cells, or PBMCs.

Germline V lookup: CDR1 MDHEN, CDR2 SYDVKM. The V segment lost 3 bases and the J segment 3 bases; nucleotides outside the gene matches: 5. This CDR3 is 15 amino acids long. The data were produced by immunoSEQ multiplex PCR, yet TCRdb's version contains in-frame clones alone and is incomplete. The sample holds roughly 200,000 clones, more than 80% seen once. Recovered Cohort 3 donors showed two negative PCRs, clearance, or symptom resolution. Sequenced material: PBMCs or T cells enriched from blood (not recorded which). The sequence came from a man aged 30 to 39 who had recovered from COVID-19. The genes are TRBV28 and TRBJ1-2; 9 bases are shared with TRBD1. Here the CDR3 DNA reads TGTGCCAGCAGTTTTAAAGGACAGGGGCACTATGGCTACACCTTC. Residues: CASSFKGQGHYGYTF.